These T cell receptor beta chains were read from a single sample in a study of T cell responses to AZD1222 COVID-19 vaccine. The data were produced by immunoSEQ multiplex PCR, yet TCRdb's version contains in-frame clones alone and is incomplete. Among 130,000 or so clones listed, over 90% were seen once. The material sequenced was peripheral blood, taken on day 0 of AZD1222 vaccination. The receptor source for this set is an adult in good health. CDR3s include the opening cysteine and the closing phenylalanine or tryptophan. The order of the fields is V gene, J gene, D gene, clone size, CDR3 DNA, CDR3 protein. A D gene is named only where the DNA matches it firmly. Clone size appears in some rows only: once, few, many, or a class for an expanded clone.

>TRBV6-1|TRBJ1-5|TRBD1|.
TGTGCCAGCAGGGAAACAGGGGATAGCAATCAGCCCCAGCATTTT
CASRETGDSNQPQHF
>TRBV6-5|TRBJ1-2|TRBD1|.
TGTGCCAGCAGGATGGGGACAGGAAGCTACACCTTC
CASRMGTGSYTF
>TRBV3-1/TRBV3-2|TRBJ1-4|.|once
TGTGCCAGCAGCCGCCCTAATGAAAAACTGTTTTTT
CASSRPNEKLFF
>TRBV5-1|TRBJ2-7|.|.
TGCGCCAGCAGCTTGGCGGGCTCCTACGAGCAGTACTTC
CASSLAGSYEQYF
>TRBV9|TRBJ2-7|TRBD2|.
TGTGCCAGCAGCGTAGCTGGGACTACGACCTACGAGCAGTACTTC
CASSVAGTTTYEQYF
>TRBV6-2/TRBV6-3|TRBJ2-2|.|.
TGTGCCAGCAGTCCCACTGGACAGACCACCGGGGAGCTGTTTTTT
CASSPTGQTTGELFF
>TRBV7-3|TRBJ1-1|TRBD1|once
TGTGCCAGCAGCTTAACGACAGGGGGTGAAGCTTTCTTT
CASSLTTGGEAFF
>TRBV7-2|TRBJ2-7|TRBD1|.
TGTGCCAGCAGCAGCAGGACAGGGTACGAGCAGTACTTC
CASSSRTGYEQYF
>TRBV29-1|TRBJ2-7|.|.
TGCAGCGTTGAAGGTGTCGGCTCCTACGAGCAGTACTTC
CSVEGVGSYEQYF
>TRBV5-1|TRBJ1-1|.|.
TGCGCCTCCAGGACAAGAGGGGAATACACTGAAGCTTTCTTT
CASRTRGEYTEAFF
>TRBV10-3|TRBJ2-1|TRBD1|.
TGTGCCATCAGTAGGGGGCAGGCGGTCGATAATGAGCAGTTCTTC
CAISRGQAVDNEQFF
>TRBV28|TRBJ1-2|.|.
TGTGCCAGCAGTTCCTCTAGAGCTAAGTATGGCTACACCTTC
CASSSSRAKYGYTF
>TRBV19|TRBJ2-1|TRBD2|.
TGTGCCAGCTCCTCTGGCGGGAGGGCCGAAGGTGGTGAGCAGTTCTTC
CASSSGGRAEGGEQFF
>TRBV10-1|TRBJ2-3|.|.
TGCGCCAGCAGTTTAGGGGGGCCAGATACGCAGTATTTT
CASSLGGPDTQYF
>TRBV12-3/TRBV12-4|TRBJ1-1|.|.
TGTGCCAGCAGTCCCAGTAGTTACACTGAAGCTTTCTTT
CASSPSSYTEAFF
>TRBV2|TRBJ2-3|TRBD2|.
TGTGCCAGCGGACTAGCGGAGCCCTGGCTAGGGACAGATACGCAGTATTTT
CASGLAEPWLGTDTQYF
>TRBV27|TRBJ2-3|.|few
TGTGCCAGCCAAAAGGCCCCCCGGGGGGCCAGGCTGGATACGCAGTATTTT
CASQKAPRGARLDTQYF
>TRBV30|TRBJ2-1|.|.
TGTGCCTGGAGTTTGGGAAAGAATGAGCAGTTCTTC
CAWSLGKNEQFF
>TRBV20-1|TRBJ1-1|.|.
TGCAGTGCTAGTAGGGTTTCGGACACTGAAGCTTTCTTT
CSASRVSDTEAFF
>TRBV2|TRBJ1-2|.|.
TGTGCCAGCAGTGAAGCGGGCATGGGAGGCTATGGCTACACCTTC
CASSEAGMGGYGYTF
>TRBV6-4|TRBJ1-4|TRBD1|.
TGTGCCAGCAGTGAGTTCGGGACAGGGATTGAAAAACTGTTTTTT
CASSEFGTGIEKLFF
>TRBV18|TRBJ1-1|.|.
TGTGCCAGCTCACCACTCCCGACTGGGGGCAAGAACACTGAAGCTTTCTTT
CASSPLPTGGKNTEAFF
>TRBV7-2|TRBJ2-1|TRBD2|.
TGTGCCAGCAGCTCGGGGGGGACCCACAATGAGCAGTTCTTC
CASSSGGTHNEQFF
>TRBV30|TRBJ1-2|.|.
TGTGCCTGGACAACCAGTCGCGGCTACACCTTC
CAWTTSRGYTF
>TRBV28|TRBJ1-2|.|.
TGTGCCAGCAGTTTGGTGTGGCAAACCATCCCCTATGGCTACACCTTC
CASSLVWQTIPYGYTF
>TRBV5-4|TRBJ1-2|TRBD1|.
TGTGCCAGCAGCGGAACAGGGGGCCTAGATGTAAGCTACACCTTC
CASSGTGGLDVSYTF
>TRBV6-5|TRBJ2-2|.|.
TGTGCCAGCAGCTCAAGTAGTCCCGGGGAGCTGTTTTTT
CASSSSSPGELFF
>TRBV30|TRBJ2-7|.|.
TGTGCCTGGAGGTGGGGGAGCTCCTACGAGCAGTACTTC
CAWRWGSSYEQYF
>TRBV5-1|TRBJ2-1|.|once
TGCGCCAGCAGCTTGGCCCCGGAAAGCTCCTACAATGAGCAGTTCTTC
CASSLAPESSYNEQFF
>TRBV2|TRBJ2-7|.|.
TGTGCCAGCAGTGCGGCGTTGTACGAGCAGTACTTC
CASSAALYEQYF
>TRBV3-1/TRBV3-2|TRBJ2-5|TRBD1|.
TGTGCCAGCAGCAACACAGGGGACCCCCAAGAGACCCAGTACTTC
CASSNTGDPQETQYF
>TRBV7-8|TRBJ1-1|TRBD1|.
TGTGCCAGCAGACCCCCGAGGGGGCGCCGAACTGAAGCTTTCTTT
CASRPPRGRRTEAFF
>TRBV5-1|TRBJ1-5|.|.
TGCGCCAGCAGCTTCCTTCAGTTGTCCGGGCAGCCCCAGCATTTT
CASSFLQLSGQPQHF
>TRBV10-2|TRBJ1-3|.|once
TGCGCCAGCACAACCAACAGAGCCTCTGGAAACACCATATATTTT
CASTTNRASGNTIYF
>TRBV5-8|TRBJ1-1|.|.
TGTGCCAGCAGCTTGGGGGGCGGCCGGAAAGCTTTCTTT
CASSLGGGRKAFF
>TRBV5-4|TRBJ1-4|TRBD1|.
TGTGCCAGCAGCACCCGGGACAGGAATGAAAAACTGTTTTTT
CASSTRDRNEKLFF
>TRBV9|TRBJ2-5|.|.
TGTGCCAGCAGCCCACTCCGGGTAGCGGCAGGAGAGACCCAGTACTTC
CASSPLRVAAGETQYF
>TRBV4-2|TRBJ2-2|.|.
TGTGCCAGCAGCCAGGAGATCCCGGGTCCCGGGGAGCTGTTTTTT
CASSQEIPGPGELFF
>TRBV30|TRBJ1-2|.|.
TGTGCCTGGATCAACTATGGCTACACCTTC
CAWINYGYTF
>TRBV5-4|TRBJ2-3|.|.
TGTGCCAGCAGCAAAGGGGACACCGGGGGCACAGATACGCAGTATTTT
CASSKGDTGGTDTQYF
>TRBV7-8|TRBJ2-1|TRBD2|.
TGTGCCAGCAGCCCCACTAGCGGGGGGTACAATGAGCAGTTCTTC
CASSPTSGGYNEQFF
>TRBV13|TRBJ2-5|.|.
TGTGCCAGCAGCTTAGAAGGTTTTGGGGATCCAGCGGAAGAGACCCAGTACTTC
CASSLEGFGDPAEETQYF
>TRBV6-5|TRBJ2-7|.|.
TGTGCCAGCAGCCCCGGGACTCATAGCTCCTACGAGCAGTACTTC
CASSPGTHSSYEQYF